Below, 13 T cell receptor beta chains from the same sample are listed, as sequenced in a study of monozygotic twins with inflammatory bowel disease. TCRdb re-analyzed the 5' RACE reads; it lists each CDR3 protein once, without DNA. The clone table shows 140,000 to 150,000 distinct CDR3 sequences, with the ten largest holding roughly 1.2%. The sequenced material came from blood. These receptors all come from a human donor with ulcerative colitis or Crohn's disease, or a healthy co-twin of an affected twin (not recorded which).

The rearrangement uses TRBV25-1 and TRBJ2-1; TCRdb reports TRBD2, a call that lacks DNA to check it against. CDR3 size: 13 residues. Per the germline V gene, CDR1 is MGHDK and CDR2 is SYGVNS. The CDR3 reads CASSARTSNEQFF.

CDR3 sequence reads: CASSIETSGRIREQYF. The chain carries TRBV19 and TRBJ2-7; the TRBD2 assignment by TCRdb is unverifiable without DNA. CDR3 length: 16 residues. Germline assignment: CDR1 LNHDA and CDR2 SQIVND (reference sequence).

The chain couples TRBV4-3 to TRBJ2-1; as DNA is missing, the TRBD1 call by TCRdb cannot be tested. CDR1 and CDR2 from the germline V gene are LGHNA and YSLEER. CDR3 size: 14 residues. The CDR3 sequence: CASSLNDRAGEQFF.

This chain joins TRBV20-1 and TRBJ2-3; TCRdb designates TRBD1, a call that cannot be tested without DNA. The CDR3 consists of 15 residues. The V gene's germline CDR1 is DFQATT and CDR2 SNEGSKA (reference sequence). The CDR3 here is CSARDGRSGGNTQYF.

The chain couples TRBV5-6 to TRBJ2-1; with no DNA, the TCRdb D assignment of TRBD1 cannot be verified. The CDR3 is 16 amino acids. Per the germline V gene, CDR1 is SGHDT and CDR2 is YYEEEE. The CDR3 region is CASSLPGLGARNEQFF.

This chain links TRBV25-1 with TRBJ2-7; TCRdb selects TRBD1, and the lack of DNA leaves this call unchecked. Germline CDR1 MGHDK, CDR2 SYGVNS. The CDR3 contains 13 residues. The CDR3: CASSESGGYEQYF.

The chain joins TRBV5-5 to TRBJ2-5; with no DNA, the TCRdb D assignment of TRBD1 cannot be verified. The CDR3 is 14 residues long. From germline, CDR1 is SGHKS and CDR2 YYEKEE (reference sequence). CDR3 protein: CASTLDRGRETQYF.

This chain links TRBV5-1 with TRBJ1-2. CDR1 SGHRS and CDR2 YFSETQ come from the germline V gene. The CDR3 covers 14 residues. CDR3 in amino acids: CASSANRDSGGYTF.

CDR3 protein: CASSYVGTDGYYYGYTF. The gene calls are TRBV6-2 or TRBV6-3 and TRBJ1-2. Germline CDR1 and CDR2: MNHEY and SVGEGT. CDR3 length equals 17 residues.

The chain has TRBV28 and TRBJ2-3; TCRdb picks TRBD2, but there is no DNA to check that call. From germline, CDR1 is MDHEN and CDR2 SYDVKM. CDR3 size: 16 residues. CDR3 sequence: CASSPVAGEGADTQYF.

The V and J genes are TRBV9 and TRBJ2-7; TCRdb proposes TRBD2, but this gene call is untestable without DNA. Germline V gives CDR1 SGDLS, CDR2 YYNGEE. The CDR3 runs to 15 residues. The CDR3 region is CASSLGGGPQGEQYF. Full variable domain (rest looked up from reference TRBV9 and TRBJ2-7): DSGVTQTPKHLITATGQRVTLRCSPRSGDLSVYWYQQSLDQGLQFLIQYYNGEERAKGNILERFSAQQFPDLHSELNLSSLELGDSALYFCASSLGGGPQGEQYFGPGTRLTVT.

The V and J genes are TRBV5-4 and TRBJ2-5; TCRdb lists TRBD2, though no DNA is available to test this call. This CDR3 comprises 17 residues. The germline V gene encodes CDR1 SGHNT and CDR2 YYREEE (reference sequence). CDR3 sequence: CASSVEGLAGGSKTQYF.

This rearrangement joins TRBV28 to TRBJ2-2; there is no DNA to check the TCRdb D call of TRBD2. This CDR3 is 16 amino acids long. The germline CDR1 and CDR2 sequences are MDHEN and SYDVKM. The CDR3 loop is CASLQSGGKNTGELFF. Looking up the rest from reference TRBV28 and TRBJ2-2 gives the full variable domain: DVKVTQSSRYLVKRTGEKVFLECVQDMDHENMFWYRQDPGLGLRLIYFSYDVKMKEKGDIPEGYSVSREKKERFSLILESASTNQTSMYLCASLQSGGKNTGELFFGEGSRLTVL.